This is a list of T cell receptor beta chains from one sample in a study of T-cell memory formation after mild COVID-19. Each CDR3 protein gets one entry after TCRdb re-called the 5' RACE reads with MiXCR. This table holds 130,000 to 150,000 distinct CDR3 sequences, about a fifth found once. The specimen was PBMCs or a T cell subset sorted from them (not recorded which). The receptors stem from an adult woman who had mild COVID-19 (a few samples of this study predate the infection). Cell type and time point are not known. CDR3s include the opening cysteine and the closing phenylalanine or tryptophan. Fields, in order: J gene, clone size, V gene, D gene, CDR3 DNA, CDR3 protein. A D gene is named only where the DNA matches it firmly. Clone size is stated in some rows and not others, as once, few, many or a class when expanded.

>TRBJ2-7|few|TRBV25-1|TRBD1
TGTGCCAGCAGTGGAGCCGGGACAGGGTCCTACGAGCAGTACTTC
CASSGAGTGSYEQYF
>TRBJ2-2|few|TRBV7-6|.
TGTGCCAGCAGCTTGGCAGGGCTATTAATGAACACCGGGGAGCTGTTTTTT
CASSLAGLLMNTGELFF
>TRBJ2-1|.|TRBV18|TRBD2
TGTGCCAGCTCACCACGGAGCGGGAGCGGTGAGGACAATGAGCAGTTCTTC
CASSPRSGSGEDNEQFF
>TRBJ2-2|few|TRBV7-9|TRBD2
TGTGCCAGCAGCTTGGGACTAGCGGCCCGAGGAGGGACCGGGGAGCTGTTTTTT
CASSLGLAARGGTGELFF
>TRBJ2-6|.|TRBV6-5|TRBD1
TGTGCCAGCAGTCGTACAGGGGTCGCTGGGGCCAACGTCCTGACTTTC
CASSRTGVAGANVLTF
>TRBJ1-2|.|TRBV3-1|.
TGTGCCAGCAGCCACCTTCAGGGAACCAGCTCCTATGGCTACACCTTC
CASSHLQGTSSYGYTF
>TRBJ2-6|.|TRBV7-2|.
TGTGCCAGCAGCGGAGGGGGAACCGGGGCCAACGTCCTGACTTTC
CASSGGGTGANVLTF
>TRBJ1-1|few|TRBV20-1|.
TGCAGTGCTCCCAATCCCGGGAGAGCTGAAGCTTTCTTT
CSAPNPGRAEAFF
>TRBJ2-7|.|TRBV6-5|TRBD1
TGTGCCAGCAGACCCACAGGGGTACTGAGCCACGAGCAGTACTTC
CASRPTGVLSHEQYF
>TRBJ2-5|few|TRBV20-1|.
TGCAGTGCTACTCCGCTGGGGGAGACCCAGTACTTC
CSATPLGETQYF
>TRBJ2-6|.|TRBV6-2/TRBV6-3|.
TGTGCCAGCACTGACGGTGGATTCTCTGGGGCCAACGTCCTGACTTTC
CASTDGGFSGANVLTF
>TRBJ1-5|few|TRBV20-1|.
TGCAGTGCTAGAGGGGACGGCGATCAGCCCCAGCATTTT
CSARGDGDQPQHF
>TRBJ2-7|.|TRBV7-2|.
TGTGCCAGCAGCCCTCGAATTGGCTACGAGCAGTACTTC
CASSPRIGYEQYF
>TRBJ1-2|.|TRBV12-3/TRBV12-4|.
TGTGCCAGCACCCTGGGGGATGGCTACACCTTC
CASTLGDGYTF
>TRBJ2-1|few|TRBV5-1|TRBD1
TGCGCCAGCAGCACCGAGGGACAGGGGAACTACAATGAGCAGTTCTTC
CASSTEGQGNYNEQFF
>TRBJ2-2|.|TRBV7-2|TRBD2
TGTGCCAGCAGCTACGGGAGGGCCAAAACCGGGGAGCTGTTTTTT
CASSYGRAKTGELFF
>TRBJ2-7|few|TRBV3-1|.
TGTGCCAGCAGCCAAGACCCGGGACAACCCGAGCAGTACTTC
CASSQDPGQPEQYF
>TRBJ1-1|.|TRBV7-9|.
TGTGCCAGCAGCCGAGGCTATGGGGGCGTAGCTTTCTTT
CASSRGYGGVAFF
>TRBJ2-3|few|TRBV7-2|.
TGTGCCAGCAGCTTAGTTCGGGGCACAGATACGCAGTATTTT
CASSLVRGTDTQYF
>TRBJ1-2|few|TRBV30|TRBD1
TGTGCCTGGATGGACAGGGGGCGCATCAGGGATGGCTACACCTTC
CAWMDRGRIRDGYTF
>TRBJ2-7|.|TRBV5-1|.
TGCGCCAGCAGCCAGTCTTCTGCAGGACCCTACGAGCAGTACTTC
CASSQSSAGPYEQYF
>TRBJ1-4|few|TRBV24-1|TRBD1
TGTGCCACCAGTGCAGCGGGGGACAGTCAGGAAAAACTGTTTTTT
CATSAAGDSQEKLFF
>TRBJ2-2|many|TRBV5-4|TRBD2
TGTGCCAGCAGCAGAACTAGCGGGCCGAACACCGGGGAGCTGTTTTTT
CASSRTSGPNTGELFF
>TRBJ2-3|few|TRBV6-2/TRBV6-3|TRBD2
TGTGCCAGCAGTTACTTTGCGGGAGCAACAGATACGCAGTATTTT
CASSYFAGATDTQYF
>TRBJ2-1|many|TRBV7-2|.
TGTGCCAGCAGCTCCTTCGGGGATAGCGGAGTCTCCTACAATGAGCAGTTCTTC
CASSSFGDSGVSYNEQFF
>TRBJ2-2|.|TRBV6-5|.
TGTGCCAGCAGTCGACTAGGGAACACCGGGGAGCTGTTTTTT
CASSRLGNTGELFF
>TRBJ2-3|.|TRBV29-1|TRBD1
TGCAGCGTTGACAGGGGGCTAGGGACAGATACGCAGTATTTT
CSVDRGLGTDTQYF
>TRBJ2-5|.|TRBV12-3/TRBV12-4|.
TGTGCCAGCACCCTGGACAGCTTACAAGAGACCCAGTACTTC
CASTLDSLQETQYF
>TRBJ1-1|.|TRBV12-3/TRBV12-4|.
TGTGCCAGCAGTTTACTAGCAGGTGGAACTGAAGCTTTCTTT
CASSLLAGGTEAFF
>TRBJ2-3|.|TRBV29-1|TRBD1
TGCAGCGTTGAACAGCGAAGGACAGGGGGAAGAGGGCCAGATACGCAGTATTTT
CSVEQRRTGGRGPDTQYF
>TRBJ2-1|.|TRBV11-2|TRBD2
TGTGCCAGCAGCTTTTGGGGAGGGGGGACTAGCGGGAGGGCCTCGGGCAATGAGCAGTTCTTC
CASSFWGGGTSGRASGNEQFF
>TRBJ2-3|.|TRBV29-1|.
TGCAGCGTTGGAGGGAGGAAAGGGGAGGCCACAGATACGCAGTATTTT
CSVGGRKGEATDTQYF
>TRBJ2-1|.|TRBV7-2|.
TGTGCCAGCAGCTTTCTAGAGTTCGGTGAGCAGTTCTTC
CASSFLEFGEQFF
>TRBJ2-7|.|TRBV5-6|.
TGTGCCAGCAGCCACAGCGGAGCCTACGAGCAGTACTTC
CASSHSGAYEQYF
>TRBJ2-1|few|TRBV2|TRBD2
TGTGCCAGCAGTAGGGACTACACGAATGAGCAGTTCTTC
CASSRDYTNEQFF
>TRBJ1-2|few|TRBV5-1|TRBD1
TGCGCCAGCAGCTCGGGACAGGGGACGGGGCTTTATGGCTACACCTTC
CASSSGQGTGLYGYTF
>TRBJ2-3|.|TRBV6-5|TRBD2
TGTGCCAGCAGCCGACGACTGGTAGCGGGATTCGCAGATACGCAGTATTTT
CASSRRLVAGFADTQYF
>TRBJ2-6|few|TRBV7-3|.
TGTGCCAGCAGCTTTTCCACTGGGGCCAACGTCCTGACTTTC
CASSFSTGANVLTF
>TRBJ1-1|.|TRBV12-3/TRBV12-4|.
TGTGCCAGCAGTGCTGGACAATCCACTGAAGCTTTCTTT
CASSAGQSTEAFF
>TRBJ2-3|many|TRBV29-1|TRBD2
TGCAGCGTTCGGACTAGCGGGGGCACAGATACGCAGTATTTT
CSVRTSGGTDTQYF
>TRBJ2-5|.|TRBV20-1|TRBD1
TGCAGTGCTGGGGACAGGGTTGAGACCCAGTACTTC
CSAGDRVETQYF
>TRBJ2-3|.|TRBV5-8|TRBD1
TGTGCCAGCAGCTTGTCTCCAGGGGGAGCAGATACGCAGTATTTT
CASSLSPGGADTQYF
>TRBJ1-4|.|TRBV3-1|.
TGTGCCAGCACCAAAGTGGCGGGATTGAATGAAAAACTGTTTTTT
CASTKVAGLNEKLFF